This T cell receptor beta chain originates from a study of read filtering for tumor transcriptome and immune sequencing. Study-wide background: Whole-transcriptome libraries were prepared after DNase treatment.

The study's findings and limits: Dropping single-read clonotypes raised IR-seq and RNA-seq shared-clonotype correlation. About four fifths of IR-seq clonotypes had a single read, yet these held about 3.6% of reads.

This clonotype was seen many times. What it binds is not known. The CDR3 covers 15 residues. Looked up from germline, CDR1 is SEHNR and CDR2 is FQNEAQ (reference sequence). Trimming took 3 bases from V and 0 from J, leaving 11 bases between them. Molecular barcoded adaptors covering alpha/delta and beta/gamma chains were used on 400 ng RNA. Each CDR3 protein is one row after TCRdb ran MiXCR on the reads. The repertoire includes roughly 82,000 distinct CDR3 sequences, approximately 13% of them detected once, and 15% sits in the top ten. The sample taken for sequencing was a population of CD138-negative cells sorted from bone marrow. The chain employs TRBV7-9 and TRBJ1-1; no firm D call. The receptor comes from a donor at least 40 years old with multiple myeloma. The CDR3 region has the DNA TGTGCCAGCAGCTTTATGGGCGGCCTGAACACTGAAGCTTTCTTT. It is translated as CASSFMGGLNTEAFF.